The 10 T cell receptor beta chains listed next were all sequenced from one sample in a study of Ad26.COV2.S vaccination and SARS-CoV-2 variants. Described treatment: roughly 20 received Ad26.COV2.S at low or high dose, single or two shots; roughly five received placebo; per-sample allocation not given. It was on day 63 after the first vaccine or placebo injection that samples were taken. The repertoire was sequenced with immunoSEQ multiplex PCR; TCRdb's copy has only in-frame clones and lacks some. The sample contains roughly 680,000 clones, around 89% of which appear only once. The sample was peripheral blood, taken in a trial of Ad26.COV2.S vaccine versus placebo. Receptors were obtained from a person aged 18 to 65 who received the Ad26.COV2.S COVID-19 vaccine or a placebo.

The chain has TRBV20-1 and TRBJ1-5; D ambiguous. Trimming removed 3 bases from V and 7 bases from J, with 13 bases in between. Germline V gene data show CDR1 as DFQATT and CDR2 as SNEGSKA (reference sequence). CDR3 length: 13 residues. CDR3 in amino acids: CSASRGLEQPQHF. The CDR3 region has the DNA TGCAGTGCTAGTCGCGGGCTCGAGCAGCCCCAGCATTTT.

J is TRBJ1-3 and V is TRBV5-5; no clear D gene. V gave up 1 base and J gave up 2 bases, with 10 bases separating them. The CDR3 contains 15 residues. Germline V CDR1 and CDR2: SGHKS, YYEKEE (reference sequence). This CDR3 is CASSLLGVAGNTIYF. In DNA form, the CDR3 reads TGTGCCAGCAGCTTGTTGGGCGTTGCTGGAAACACCATATATTTT.

V is TRBV6-5 and J is TRBJ1-1; perhaps TRBD1 as D (6 bases). The CDR3 spans 15 residues. V was pared by 4 bases and J by 4 bases, with 16 bases between. CDR1 MNHEY and CDR2 SVGAGI come from the germline V gene. CDR3 in DNA: TGTGCCAGCAGTTCAGCGGGGGGCGAAAGCACTGAAGCTTTCTTT. Translation gives CASSSAGGESTEAFF.

The CDR3: CASSLGSSGKSGSYNEQFF. CDR3 bases: TGCGCCAGCAGCTTGGGTAGTAGCGGGAAATCTGGTTCCTACAATGAGCAGTTCTTC. The V call is TRBV5-1, the J call TRBJ2-1, with 8 bases that match TRBD2. The CDR3 has 19 residues. V gave up 0 bases and J gave up 1 base; unmatched junction bases: 12. Germline V gene sequence: CDR1 SGHRS, CDR2 YFSETQ.

The chain couples TRBV11-2 to TRBJ2-5; 13 nucleotides align to TRBD2. With V trimmed by 5 bases and J by 5 bases, 8 bases remained unmatched. Germline loops: CDR1 SGHAT, CDR2 FQNNGV. This CDR3 is 16 amino acids long. CDR3: CASSGRTSGRGETQYF. CDR3 in DNA: TGTGCCAGCAGCGGAAGGACTAGCGGGAGAGGCGAGACCCAGTACTTC.

V and J are TRBV27 and TRBJ2-1; TRBD2 matches 7 bases. The CDR3 sequence is 14 residues long. CDR1 is MNHEY and CDR2 is SMNVEV in the germline V gene (reference sequence). V gave up 5 bases and J gave up 3 bases; unmatched junction bases: 4. CDR3 DNA sequence: TGTGCCAGCAGTGCCCAGCGGGGCTACAATGAGCAGTTCTTC. This translates into CASSAQRGYNEQFF.

The chain combines TRBV10-3 with TRBJ2-7, with TRBD1 matching 9 bases. Unmatched junction bases numbered 9, after V lost 6 bases and J lost 6 bases. Germline CDR1 and CDR2: ENHRY and SYGVKD. This CDR3 has 14 residues. CDR3 amino acids: CAIRTTGGGSEQYF. In DNA, the CDR3 is TGTGCCATCAGGACGACAGGGGGTGGTTCCGAGCAGTACTTC.

The gene calls are TRBV27 and TRBJ2-7; 8 nucleotides align to TRBD2. This CDR3 is 17 amino acids long. The V gene's germline CDR1 is MNHEY and CDR2 SMNVEV (reference sequence). J was trimmed by 4 bases and V by 6 bases; bases with no gene match: 17. This CDR3 reads CASRDLVAGPGLYEQYF. CDR3 sequence (DNA): TGTGCCAGCAGGGACCTTGTAGCGGGGCCGGGGCTATACGAGCAGTACTTC.

This sequence joins TRBV27 and TRBJ2-1; 16 bases map to TRBD2. The CDR3 runs 19 residues. Germline CDR1 reads MNHEY; CDR2 reads SMNVEV (reference sequence). V gave up 1 base and J gave up 6 bases; unmatched junction bases: 9. The CDR3 protein is CASSLYPGLAGGLSNEQFF. CDR3 coding DNA: TGTGCCAGCAGTTTATACCCGGGACTAGCGGGAGGGCTCTCCAATGAGCAGTTCTTC.

This clone was seen only a few times. The J gene is TRBJ1-5, the V gene TRBV7-2; TRBD1 is a possible D gene (5 bases). V was trimmed by 4 bases and J by 2 bases, leaving 12 bases between them. The germline V gene encodes CDR1 SGHTA and CDR2 FQGNSA. This CDR3 comprises 15 residues. CDR3 in amino acids: CASSSQGTGNQPQHF. CDR3 coding DNA: TGTGCCAGCAGCTCCCAGGGTACCGGCAATCAGCCCCAGCATTTT.